This T cell receptor beta chain was identified during a study of CD8 T cells in ankylosing spondylitis. The CDR3 sequence is 13 residues long. CDR1 and CDR2 from the germline V gene are DFQATT and SNEGSKA (reference sequence). The V segment lost 5 bases and the J segment 11 bases; nucleotides outside the gene matches: 12. This clonotype was picked up many times. In TCRdb, the 5' RACE reads were re-called with MiXCR into one record per CDR3 protein. The sample holds approximately 210,000 distinct CDR3 sequences, roughly 13% seen once. The receptor's source is a male donor with ankylosing spondylitis or in good health (not recorded which). The V and J genes are TRBV20-1 and TRBJ2-3, with 8 bases lining up with TRBD1. Sequencing used blood, either unsorted or a sorted T cell fraction (not recorded which). CDR3 coding DNA: TGCAGTGCTGAGCACCAGGGGGCGGCGAGGCAGTATTTT. It encodes CSAEHQGAARQYF.